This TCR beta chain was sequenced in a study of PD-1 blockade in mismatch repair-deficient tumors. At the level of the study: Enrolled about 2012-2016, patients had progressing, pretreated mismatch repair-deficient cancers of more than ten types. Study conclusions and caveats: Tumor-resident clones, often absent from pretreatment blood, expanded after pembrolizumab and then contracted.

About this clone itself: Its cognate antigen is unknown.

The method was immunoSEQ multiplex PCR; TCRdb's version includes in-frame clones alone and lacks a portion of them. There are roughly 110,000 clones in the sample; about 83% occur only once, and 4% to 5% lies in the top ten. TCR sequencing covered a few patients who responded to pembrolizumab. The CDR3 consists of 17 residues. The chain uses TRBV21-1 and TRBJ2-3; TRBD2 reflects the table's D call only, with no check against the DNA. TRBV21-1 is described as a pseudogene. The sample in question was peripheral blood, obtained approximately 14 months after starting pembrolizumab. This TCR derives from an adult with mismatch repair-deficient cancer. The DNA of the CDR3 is TGTGCCAGCACCGAAACCGGTCTAGCGTATAGCACAGATACGCAGTATTTT. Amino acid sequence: CASTETGLAYSTDTQYF.